The 32 T cell receptor beta chains given below trace back to one sample, sequenced in a study of cytotoxic CD8 clonotypes in ibrutinib-treated CLL. Some clones are missing from TCRdb's copy, which holds only in-frame ones; the method was immunoSEQ multiplex PCR. The sample holds approximately 120,000 clones, about 58% seen once. The sample consisted of PBMCs, taken after 24 months of ibrutinib treatment. All receptors come from a human donor with chronic lymphocytic leukemia.

This clone was observed a few times. This sequence joins TRBV6-1 and TRBJ1-6; D is undetermined. CDR1 MNHNS and CDR2 SASEGT come from the germline V gene. V was trimmed by 6 bases and J by 8 bases, leaving 14 bases between them. This CDR3 is 14 amino acids long. This CDR3 is CASSVREIDSPLHF. The CDR3 nucleotides read TGTGCCAGCAGCGTGAGGGAAATCGATTCACCCCTCCACTTT.

This chain connects TRBV2 to TRBJ2-7; 7 nucleotides agree with TRBD1. The length of the CDR3 is 12 residues. V shed 7 bases, J shed 5 bases, and the junction held 5 bases outside the gene matches. Per the germline V gene, CDR1 is SNHLY and CDR2 is FYNNEI. This CDR3 is CASTFTGDEQYF. The CDR3 DNA reads as TGTGCCAGCACCTTTACAGGGGACGAGCAGTACTTC.

About this clone: This sample also contains other DNA sequences that code for the same CDR3. The chain employs TRBV10-1 and TRBJ2-7; D not certain. Germline lookup yields CDR1 WNHNN and CDR2 SYGVQD (reference sequence). The CDR3 is 11 amino acids. Trimming removed 3 bases at V and 1 base at J, with 1 base between. The CDR3 DNA follows: TGCGCCAGCAGTGATTCCTACGAGCAGTACTTC. It yields the protein CASSDSYEQYF.

The chain uses TRBV6-4 and TRBJ1-5; D is uncertain. Per the germline V gene, CDR1 is MRHNA and CDR2 is SNTAGT. The CDR3 runs to 18 residues. The germline V and J ends were trimmed by 0 bases and 0 bases, with 15 bases remaining between them. The CDR3 bases are TGTGCCAGCAGTGACTCGATGTGGAGTTTGTATAGCAATCAGCCCCAGCATTTT. It specifies CASSDSMWSLYSNQPQHF.

The rearrangement links TRBV2 to TRBJ1-6; 7 bases are a match to TRBD1. Germline V CDR1 and CDR2: SNHLY, FYNNEI. The CDR3 runs to 16 residues. V trimming: 8 bases; J trimming: 9 bases; junction bases outside the gene matches: 16. CDR3 residues: CASEENRGLTFSPLHF. As DNA, the CDR3 is TGTGCCAGCGAGGAGAACAGGGGTTTGACCTTTTCACCCCTCCACTTT.

This sequence joins TRBV30 and TRBJ1-2; D is unresolved. CDR3 length equals 14 residues. V shed 6 bases and J shed 8 bases, with 22 bases lying between them. CDR1 GTSNPN and CDR2 SVGIG come from the germline V gene (reference sequence). The CDR3 loop reads CACKSLGPSGGYTF. CDR3 in DNA: TGTGCCTGCAAGTCTCTTGGACCCTCAGGCGGCTACACCTTC.

This clone was seen a handful of times. This chain links TRBV5-1 with TRBJ2-2; TRBD2 agrees at 11 bases. Trimming at V came to 5 bases and at J to 4 bases, leaving 4 bases not matched to a gene. CDR1 and CDR2 from the germline V gene are SGHRS and YFSETQ. The CDR3 is 15 residues long. Here the CDR3 reads CASRTSGGRTGELFF. CDR3 nucleotides: TGCGCCAGCAGAACTAGCGGGGGCCGCACCGGGGAGCTGTTTTTT.

The CDR3, as DNA: TGTGCCAGCGGAGGAAGGGGGTGGGAGACCCAGTACTTC. Translation: CASGGRGWETQYF. This sequence joins TRBV6-4 and TRBJ2-5, with D possibly TRBD1 on 6 matching bases. This CDR3 comprises 13 residues. CDR1 is MRHNA, CDR2 SNTAGT, per germline. Trimming removed 8 bases at V and 5 bases at J, with 15 bases between.

This clone has a handful of counts. This chain joins TRBV2 and TRBJ2-7; D gene unclear. V was clipped by 8 bases and J by 2 bases, with 4 bases between them. Germline CDR1 is SNHLY and CDR2 is FYNNEI. The CDR3 contains 10 residues. CDR3 coding DNA: TGTGCCAGCTCCGCCTACGAGCAGTACTTC. Translating gives CASSAYEQYF.

V is TRBV18 and J is TRBJ2-2, with D perhaps matching TRBD2 (5 bases). Trimming removed 2 bases at V and 4 bases at J, with 11 bases between. CDR3 size: 15 residues. Germline V gene lookup returns CDR1 KGHSH and CDR2 LQKENI. The CDR3 loop is CASSPSGLGTGELFF. As DNA, the CDR3 is TGTGCCAGCTCACCATCGGGATTAGGCACCGGGGAGCTGTTTTTT.

As DNA, the CDR3 is TGTGCCAGCATCAGGGAGAGGACAGGAAGAGGGCCCCAGCATTTT. Translating it yields CASIRERTGRGPQHF. This chain links TRBV6-5 with TRBJ1-5, with 7 bases matching TRBD1. V shed 7 bases, J shed 9 bases, and the junction held 15 bases outside the gene matches. In germline, CDR1 is MNHEY, CDR2 SVGAGI. This CDR3 contains 15 residues.

The chain combines TRBV11-3 with TRBJ2-7; D not resolved. The CDR3 totals 12 residues. Germline V lookup: CDR1 SGHNT, CDR2 YENEEA. Trimming stripped 2 bases from V and 5 bases from J, with 7 bases between. The CDR3 bases are TGTGCCAGCAGCTTACGGGTGGACGAGCAGTACTTC. It translates to CASSLRVDEQYF.

CDR3 sequence reads: CASSVGSSYEQYF. The CDR3 nucleotides are TGTGCCAGTAGTGTAGGGAGCTCCTACGAGCAGTACTTC. This chain uses TRBV19 with TRBJ2-7, with D maybe TRBD2 (5 bases). V was clipped by 5 bases and J by 0 bases, with 8 bases between them. CDR3 length equals 13 residues. CDR1 is LNHDA, CDR2 SQIVND, per germline (reference sequence).

V and J are TRBV19 and TRBJ2-5; TRBD2 might be the D (6 bases). The CDR3 extends over 12 amino acids. Germline-derived CDR1 and CDR2 are LNHDA and SQIVND (reference sequence). V lost 9 bases, J lost 6 bases, and 14 bases lay in between. The CDR3 bases are TGTGCCAGCCCGGAGGGAATAAAGACCCAGTACTTC. Translated, it gives CASPEGIKTQYF.

This chain connects TRBV7-3 to TRBJ2-1; D gene uncertain. Germline V gives CDR1 SGHTA, CDR2 FQGTGA. The CDR3 loop spans 13 amino acids. V lost 5 bases to trimming and J lost 5 bases, with 10 bases between them. CDR3 in amino acids: CASSPGWDNEQFF. The CDR3 DNA is TGTGCCAGCAGCCCAGGATGGGACAATGAGCAGTTCTTC.

The chain joins TRBV30 to TRBJ1-1, with a possible D match to TRBD1 (5 bases). CDR3 length: 12 amino acids. CDR1 and CDR2 (germline): GTSNPN, SVGIG (reference sequence). Trimming cost V 2 bases and J 11 bases, with 15 bases left between them. CDR3 nucleotide sequence: TGTGCCTGGAGTTTAAGTACCCGGGGGGCTTTCTTT. Amino acid sequence: CAWSLSTRGAFF.

The CDR3: CSVVGLLNTEAFF. DNA of the CDR3: TGCAGCGTTGTGGGACTCCTGAACACTGAAGCTTTCTTT. The genes are TRBV29-1 and TRBJ1-1, with a weak D call TRBD1 (5 bases). Germline V gene sequence: CDR1 SQVTM, CDR2 ANQGSEA. V was pared by 4 bases and J by 0 bases, with 9 bases between. This CDR3 region has 13 residues. Complete variable domain (other parts from reference TRBV29-1 and TRBJ1-1): SAVISQKPSRDICQRGTSLTIQCQVDSQVTMMFWYRQQPGQSLTLIATANQGSEATYESGFVIDKFPISRPNLTFSTLTVSNMSPEDSSIYLCSVVGLLNTEAFFGQGTRLTVV.

The chain joins TRBV6-6 to TRBJ2-7, with D maybe TRBD1 (6 bases). Germline V lookup: CDR1 MNHNY, CDR2 SVGAGI (reference sequence). The CDR3 extends over 14 amino acids. The V end was cut by 4 bases, the J end by 2 bases, with 12 bases between. CDR3 amino acids: CASSFLQGAYEQYF. The CDR3 nucleotides are TGTGCCAGCAGTTTCCTACAGGGCGCCTACGAGCAGTACTTC.

The rearrangement uses TRBV7-9 and TRBJ1-1; TRBD1 might be the D (5 bases). With 0 bases removed from V and 11 bases from J, the gap between germline ends came to 19 bases. There are 15 residues in the CDR3. CDR1 is SEHNR and CDR2 is FQNEAQ in the germline V gene (reference sequence). CDR3 DNA sequence: TGTGCCAGCAGCTTAGCCTCGACGCCATCCGGGGGGGCTTTCTTT. As protein: CASSLASTPSGGAFF.

The V call is TRBV25-1, the J call TRBJ2-7; D is perhaps TRBD1 (5 bases). Trimming removed 5 bases at V and 1 base at J, with 12 bases between. From germline, CDR1 is MGHDK and CDR2 SYGVNS. The CDR3 totals 14 residues. CDR3 in amino acids: CASSKGIGSYEQYF. The CDR3 bases are TGTGCCAGCAGTAAGGGGATTGGGTCCTACGAGCAGTACTTC.

Worth noting for this clone: The junction departs from germline at one end; a sequencing error may be responsible. This rearrangement joins TRBV7-9 to TRBJ1-2; 9 bases align to TRBD1. Per germline, CDR1 SEHNR and CDR2 FQNEAQ (reference sequence). This CDR3 has 12 amino acids. The CDR3 DNA reads as TGTGCCAGCAGCTTAATGACAGGGGGGATCCTCTTC. It codes for CASSLMTGGILF.

The J gene is TRBJ2-6, the V gene TRBV12-5; 7 nucleotides line up with TRBD2. CDR3 length: 19 residues. From germline, CDR1 is LGHNT and CDR2 FRNRAP. V lost 0 bases to trimming and J lost 0 bases; unmatched junction nucleotides: 8. The CDR3 here is CASGLVRGGWDSGANVLTF. CDR3 sequence (DNA): TGTGCTAGTGGTTTGGTACGCGGGGGATGGGACTCTGGGGCCAACGTCCTGACTTTC.

This clone was seen a single time. The V and J genes are TRBV13 and TRBJ1-1; a possible D gene is TRBD1 (6 bases). Looked up from germline, CDR1 is PRHDT and CDR2 is FYEKMQ (reference sequence). V lost 5 bases and J lost 2, with 15 bases in between. This CDR3 is 15 amino acids long. The CDR3 bases are TGTGCCAGCAGCAAGGGAGGGACACCAAACACTGAAGCTTTCTTT. Translated: CASSKGGTPNTEAFF.

This chain connects TRBV1 to TRBJ2-7; the listed D gene, TRBD2, was not tested against the DNA. TRBV1 is termed a pseudogene. The CDR3 has 16 amino acids. CDR3 bases: TGCACCAGCAGCCACCAAGAGGGCGCAGGACCATACGAGCAGTACTTC. As protein: CTSSHQEGAGPYEQYF.

The V call is TRBV27, the J call TRBJ2-7; no clear D. Germline CDR1 reads MNHEY; CDR2 reads SMNVEV (reference sequence). The CDR3 is made up of 15 amino acids. Trimming stripped 4 bases from V and 0 bases from J, with 13 bases between. CDR3 coding DNA: TGTGCCAGCAGTTCCCGAGGTCAGAGCTCCTACGAGCAGTACTTC. Protein: CASSSRGQSSYEQYF.

This chain joins TRBV6-5 and TRBJ2-2; D remains ambiguous. Deletions cut 4 bases from V and 6 bases from J, with 12 bases between. Germline loops: CDR1 MNHEY, CDR2 SVGAGI. The CDR3 consists of 14 residues. In DNA, the CDR3 is TGTGCCAGCAGTTTGAAGGGTGGGTCCGGGGAGCTGTTTTTT. Encoded protein: CASSLKGGSGELFF.

J is TRBJ1-2 and V is TRBV10-2; D possibly corresponds to TRBD1 (6 bases). V lost 4 bases to trimming and J lost 6 bases, with 12 bases between them. Germline loops: CDR1 WSHSY, CDR2 SAAADI. CDR3 length: 13 residues. The CDR3 region has the DNA TGCGCCAGCAGTGCTGGGGGCAAGGATGGCTACACCTTC. This encodes CASSAGGKDGYTF.

Many counts were recorded for this clone. The chain uses TRBV27 and TRBJ2-7, with 11 bases that match TRBD1. After removal of 3 bases from V and 3 bases from J, the junction contained 4 bases not matched to a gene. Germline CDR1 and CDR2: MNHEY and SMNVEV (reference sequence). CDR3 length: 15 residues. The CDR3 region is CASSFKGTGGYEQYF. The CDR3 region has the DNA TGTGCCAGCAGTTTTAAGGGGACAGGGGGCTACGAGCAGTACTTC.

The chain joins TRBV28 to TRBJ2-7; D is ambiguous. Trimming cost V 5 bases and J 0 bases, with 14 bases left between them. The CDR3 is made up of 15 amino acids. Germline V lookup: CDR1 MDHEN, CDR2 SYDVKM. Here the CDR3 reads CASSPQSVSSYEQYF. The DNA of the CDR3 is TGTGCCAGCAGTCCACAGTCGGTGAGCTCCTACGAGCAGTACTTC.

The V call is TRBV30, the J call TRBJ1-1; D ambiguous. This CDR3 has 13 amino acids. Trimming took off 2 bases at V and 2 bases at J, with 9 bases between the two ends. In germline, CDR1 is GTSNPN, CDR2 SVGIG (reference sequence). As DNA, the CDR3 is TGTGCCTGGAGTACCCGCGTAAACACTGAAGCTTTCTTT. Translation gives CAWSTRVNTEAFF.

The CDR3: CASSASTNTEAFF. Here the CDR3 DNA reads TGCGCCAGCAGCGCTTCAACGAACACTGAAGCTTTCTTT. This rearrangement joins TRBV5-1 to TRBJ1-1; D ambiguous. V was cut by 4 bases and J by 1 base, with 8 bases left in between. CDR1 and CDR2 from the germline V gene are SGHRS and YFSETQ. The CDR3 consists of 13 residues.

The gene calls are TRBV29-1 and TRBJ1-3; unclear D gene. V lost 3 bases, J lost 1 base, and 7 bases lay in between. Germline-derived CDR1 and CDR2 are SQVTM and ANQGSEA. CDR3 length: 13 residues. The CDR3 nucleotides are TGCAGCGTTGACGACGTATCTGGAAACACCATATATTTT. It encodes CSVDDVSGNTIYF.